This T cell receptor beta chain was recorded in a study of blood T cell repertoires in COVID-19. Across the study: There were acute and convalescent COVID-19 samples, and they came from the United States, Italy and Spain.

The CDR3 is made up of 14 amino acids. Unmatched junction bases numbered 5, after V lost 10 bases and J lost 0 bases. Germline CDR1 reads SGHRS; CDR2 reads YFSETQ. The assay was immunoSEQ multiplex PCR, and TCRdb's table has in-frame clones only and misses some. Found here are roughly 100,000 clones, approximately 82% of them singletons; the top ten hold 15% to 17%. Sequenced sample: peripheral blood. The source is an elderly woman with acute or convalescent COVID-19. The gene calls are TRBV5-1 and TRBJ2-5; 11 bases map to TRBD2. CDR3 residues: CASQTSGNQETQYF. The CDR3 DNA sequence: TGCGCCTCACAGACTAGCGGGAACCAAGAGACCCAGTACTTC.